Included here is one TCR beta chain sequence, with context. The sample is drawn from a study of OX40 agonist ivuxolimab in advanced cancers. The junction had 10 bases not matched to a gene; V was cut back by 5 bases and J by 7 bases. CDR3 size: 15 residues. Germline V gene lookup returns CDR1 MNHEY and CDR2 SVGAGI. Some clones are missing from TCRdb's copy, which holds only in-frame ones; the method was immunoSEQ multiplex PCR. Among 90,000 to 100,000 clones listed, around 85% were seen once. The origin of this receptor is an adult with an advanced solid tumor such as melanoma, head and neck, liver or kidney cancer. The genes are TRBV6-5 and TRBJ1-2; 10 positions agree with TRBD1. The sample was CD4+ or CD8+ T cells sorted from blood, taken in a trial of the OX40 agonist ivuxolimab. The CDR3 loop is CASSGPGTGDFGYTF. The CDR3 DNA follows: TGTGCCAGCAGTGGACCCGGGACAGGGGATTTTGGCTACACCTTC.